Below are 21 T cell receptor beta chains sequenced from a single sample in a study of CD8+ T cells in alopecia areata (dated 2018 in TCRdb). The protocol used for the library was the immunoSEQ multiplex PCR assay. To provide template for TCR sequencing, every sample had RNA extracted and reverse transcribed into cDNA. What TCRdb holds here is the immuneACCESS table cut down to in-frame rearrangements. Part of the clones is not present; checked against another copy, under half of the missing clones reflect an unresolved V gene, and the others are unexplained. Counted in this sample were approximately 45,000 clones; around 71% of them appeared once. Together, the top ten hold under 25% of the sample. In light of the paper, this sample's time point label describes: less than five weeks on oral tofacitinib. The treatment or condition label, as the study defines it: oral pan-JAK inhibitor, 5-10 mg twice daily.

Sequenced material: CD8+ T cells sorted from blood, taken at week 4, from a patient treated with tofacitinib. These receptors all come from a human donor with alopecia areata.

The chain couples TRBV29-1 to TRBJ1-3, with 8 bases that match TRBD1. Looked up from germline, CDR1 is SQVTM and CDR2 is ANQGSEA. V trimming: 6 bases; J trimming: 3 bases; junction bases outside the gene matches: 10. CDR3 length: 15 residues. The CDR3 region is CSVHRTRGLGNTIYF. The CDR3 bases are TGCAGCGTCCACCGGACCAGGGGGCTTGGAAACACCATATATTTT.

There are a few counts of this clone. The same CDR3 is also encoded by other DNA sequences in this sample. This chain connects TRBV29-1 to TRBJ2-7; D not certain. V lost 0 bases to trimming and J lost 0 bases, with 6 bases between them. Per the germline V gene, CDR1 is SQVTM and CDR2 is ANQGSEA. The CDR3 contains 13 residues. Here the CDR3 DNA reads TGCAGCGTTGAAGATCGCAGCTCCTACGAGCAGTACTTC. Its protein product is CSVEDRSSYEQYF.

This chain links TRBV7-8 with TRBJ1-2; TRBD1 matches 7 bases. Germline V gene data show CDR1 as SGHVS and CDR2 as FQNEAQ. This CDR3 has 17 amino acids. V was pared by 1 base and J by 2 bases, with 10 bases of the junction left unmatched. The CDR3 sequence: CASSLGLLAGGNYGYTF. The CDR3 nucleotides are TGTGCCAGCAGCTTAGGCCTCCTGGCAGGGGGGAACTATGGCTACACCTTC.

The chain links TRBV13 to TRBJ2-2; 8 bases match TRBD2. V lost 4 bases, J lost 6 bases, and 4 bases stayed unmatched. The CDR3 length is 14 residues. Germline V CDR1 and CDR2: PRHDT, FYEKMQ (reference sequence). In nucleotides, the CDR3 is TGTGCCAGCAGCTCGGGGGGGCTTCCCGGGGAGCTGTTTTTT. Protein sequence: CASSSGGLPGELFF.

This clone appeared once. This chain uses TRBV6-5 with TRBJ2-1, with D possibly being TRBD1 (5 bases). V shed 2 bases and J shed 8 bases, with 16 bases lying between them. Germline CDR1 and CDR2: MNHEY and SVGAGI. The CDR3 has 15 residues. CDR3 nucleotide sequence: TGTGCCAGCAGTTACGGGGCAGGGAAAGTTGATGAGCAGTTCTTC. As protein: CASSYGAGKVDEQFF.

The genes are TRBV5-1 and TRBJ1-1; D unclear. The CDR3 has 15 residues. Trimming cost V 0 bases and J 3 bases, with 12 bases left between them. Germline V gene lookup returns CDR1 SGHRS and CDR2 YFSETQ. CDR3 protein: CASSLASEEYTEAFF. CDR3 nucleotides: TGCGCCAGCAGCTTGGCATCGGAGGAGTACACTGAAGCTTTCTTT. The full variable domain, with the rest looked up from reference TRBV5-1 and TRBJ1-1, is KAGVTQTPRYLIKTRGQQVTLSCSPISGHRSVSWYQQTPGQGLQFLFEYFSETQRNKGNFPGRFSGRQFSNSRSEMNVSTLELGDSALYLCASSLASEEYTEAFFGQGTRLTVV.

V gene TRBV7-6 combines with J gene TRBJ2-3, with 10 bases that match TRBD2. CDR1 and CDR2 from the germline V gene are SGHVS and FNYEAQ. The CDR3 is 19 residues long. V shed 1 base, J shed 3 bases, and the junction held 13 bases outside the gene matches. The CDR3 DNA reads TGTGCCAGCAGCTTAGGCCCCAGCGGGGGGGCGTCTGAGACAGATACGCAGTATTTT. It yields the protein CASSLGPSGGASETDTQYF. Variable domain in full (rest from reference TRBV7-6 and TRBJ2-3): GAGVSQSPRYKVTKRGQDVALRCDPISGHVSLYWYRQALGQGPEFLTYFNYEAQQDKSGLPNDRFSAERPEGSISTLTIQRTEQRDSAMYRCASSLGPSGGASETDTQYFGPGTRLTVL.

This clone appeared many times. The V gene is TRBV7-6, the J gene TRBJ2-3; either TRBD1 or TRBD2 may fit D (5 bases each). Deletions cut 6 bases from V and 5 bases from J, with 21 bases between. In germline, CDR1 is SGHVS, CDR2 FNYEAQ. This CDR3 has 16 residues. DNA for the CDR3: TGTGCCAGCAGTCCAAAACCGGGACGGGGAATAGATACGCAGTATTTT. Its translation is CASSPKPGRGIDTQYF.

The gene calls are TRBV29-1 and TRBJ2-7; tentatively, D is TRBD2 (5 bases). Germline V CDR1 and CDR2: SQVTM, ANQGSEA. Trimming cost V 4 bases and J 6 bases, with 13 bases left between them. This CDR3 comprises 12 residues. CDR3 loop: CSVVETAGEQYF. The CDR3 DNA sequence: TGCAGCGTTGTCGAGACCGCGGGCGAGCAGTACTTC.

The gene calls are TRBV2 and TRBJ2-5, with D possibly matching TRBD1 (6 bases). Germline CDR1 is SNHLY and CDR2 is FYNNEI. V dropped 3 bases and J dropped 1 base, with 12 bases sitting between them. This CDR3 region has 15 residues. The CDR3 loop is CASSEVGRGQETQYF. The CDR3 coding sequence is TGTGCCAGCAGTGAGGTTGGCAGGGGCCAAGAGACCCAGTACTTC.

The chain carries TRBV11-2 and TRBJ2-1, with unresolved D. The germline CDR1 and CDR2 sequences are SGHAT and FQNNGV. The CDR3 spans 10 residues. Trimming left V 5 bases short and J 6 bases short, with 2 bases between. This chain's CDR3 is CASSRNEQFF. The CDR3 DNA reads TGTGCCAGCAGCCGCAATGAGCAGTTCTTC. The variable domain in full, with the rest retrieved from reference TRBV11-2 and TRBJ2-1, is EAGVAQSPRYKIIEKRQSVAFWCNPISGHATLYWYQQILGQGPKLLIQFQNNGVVDDSQLPKDRFSAERLKGVDSTLKIQPAKLEDSAVYLCASSRNEQFFGPGTRLTVL.

Relative to its sample, this clone is medium-sized (0.01 to 0.1%). The chain is built from TRBV4-3 and TRBJ2-6; 7 bases fit TRBD2. In germline, CDR1 is LGHNA, CDR2 YSLEER. The length of the CDR3 is 15 residues. V gave up 3 bases and J gave up 3 bases; unmatched junction bases: 2. The CDR3 here is CASSQPSGGANVLTF. As DNA, the CDR3 is TGCGCCAGCAGCCAGCCTAGCGGTGGGGCCAACGTCCTGACTTTC.

This clone occurred a few times. This chain connects TRBV4-1 to TRBJ2-1, with 8 bases matching TRBD1. The J segment lost 5 bases and the V segment lost 4 bases, leaving 7 bases of the junction unmatched. This CDR3 is 15 amino acids long. Per the germline V gene, CDR1 is MGHRA and CDR2 is YSYEKL. The CDR3 DNA follows: TGCGCCAGCAGCCCCAGACAGGGGCAAGACAATGAGCAGTTCTTC. It encodes CASSPRQGQDNEQFF.

The J gene is TRBJ2-2, the V gene TRBV7-2; perhaps TRBD2 as D (6 bases). Deletions cut 1 base from V and 7 bases from J, with 7 bases between. Germline values: CDR1 SGHTA, CDR2 FQGNSA. This CDR3 region has 13 residues. The CDR3: CASSLVGGGELFF. The CDR3 nucleotides are TGTGCCAGCAGCTTAGTCGGGGGCGGGGAGCTGTTTTTT. Filled out from reference TRBV7-2 and TRBJ2-2, the complete variable domain reads GAGVSQSPSNKVTEKGKDVELRCDPISGHTALYWYRQSLGQGLEFLIYFQGNSAPDKSGLPSDRFSAERTGGSVSTLTIQRTQQEDSAVYLCASSLVGGGELFFGEGSRLTVL.

The rearrangement joins TRBV27 to TRBJ1-5; D possibly corresponds to TRBD1 (5 bases). The germline V gene has CDR1 MNHEY and CDR2 SMNVEV (reference sequence). V lost 5 bases to trimming and J lost 2 bases, with 7 bases between them. This CDR3 has 13 residues. This CDR3 is CASSQGGNQPQHF. As DNA, the CDR3 is TGTGCCAGCAGTCAGGGTGGCAATCAGCCCCAGCATTTT.

The J gene is TRBJ2-2, the V gene TRBV29-1; the D call may be TRBD1 or TRBD2 (5 bases each). In germline, CDR1 is SQVTM, CDR2 ANQGSEA. This CDR3 has 11 amino acids. V was trimmed by 6 bases and J by 6 bases, leaving 8 bases between them. The CDR3 DNA follows: TGCAGCGTACTGGGGGCCGGGGAGCTGTTTTTT. Translated: CSVLGAGELFF.

V is TRBV30 and J is TRBJ2-5; the match to TRBD2 covers 9 bases. Per germline, CDR1 GTSNPN and CDR2 SVGIG (reference sequence). Trimming removed 8 bases from V and 3 bases from J; junction bases left unmatched: 7. The length of the CDR3 is 13 residues. CDR3 in amino acids: CAGYLAGKETQYF. Written as DNA, the CDR3 is TGTGCCGGTTATCTAGCGGGGAAAGAGACCCAGTACTTC.

The rearrangement joins TRBV5-6 to TRBJ2-7; D is unresolved. Per germline, CDR1 SGHDT and CDR2 YYEEEE. The CDR3 length is 13 residues. Trimming pared 3 bases from V and 0 bases from J, leaving 7 bases between. The CDR3, as DNA: TGTGCCAGCAGCTCCCAGGTCTCCTACGAGCAGTACTTC. It is translated as CASSSQVSYEQYF.

In the case of this clone: Other nucleotide sequences in the sample specify the same CDR3. V and J are TRBV7-6 and TRBJ1-5; D is undetermined. CDR1 SGHVS and CDR2 FNYEAQ come from the germline V gene. CDR3 length: 13 residues. V shed 1 base and J shed 4 bases, with 5 bases lying between them. The CDR3 here is CASSLGQNQPQHF. The CDR3 coding sequence is TGTGCCAGCAGCTTAGGGCAAAATCAGCCCCAGCATTTT.

V is TRBV6-5 and J is TRBJ2-2, with TRBD2 as a possible D gene (5 bases). This CDR3 has 16 residues. Germline CDR1 is MNHEY and CDR2 is SVGAGI. The V gene lost 4 bases and the J gene lost 1 base, with 13 bases spanning the gap. In nucleotides, the CDR3 is TGTGCCAGCAGTTTGGTCGAGGGCTTGAACACCGGGGAGCTGTTTTTT. Its protein product is CASSLVEGLNTGELFF.

The chain employs TRBV2 and TRBJ2-3; D gene unclear. The CDR3 consists of 15 residues. The germline gives CDR1 SNHLY, CDR2 FYNNEI. The germline V and J ends were trimmed by 7 bases and 0 bases, with 14 bases remaining between them. The CDR3, as DNA: TGTGCCAGCACAAAAGGGCGATACAGCACAGATACGCAGTATTTT. It codes for CASTKGRYSTDTQYF.